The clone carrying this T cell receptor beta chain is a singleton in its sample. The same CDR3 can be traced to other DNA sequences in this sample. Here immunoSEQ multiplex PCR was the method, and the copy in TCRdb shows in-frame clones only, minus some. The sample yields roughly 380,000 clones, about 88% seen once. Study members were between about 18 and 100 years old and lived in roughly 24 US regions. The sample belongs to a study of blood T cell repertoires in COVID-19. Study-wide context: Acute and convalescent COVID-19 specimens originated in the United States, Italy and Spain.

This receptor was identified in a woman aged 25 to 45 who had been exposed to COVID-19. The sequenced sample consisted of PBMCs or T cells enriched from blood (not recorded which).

The chain's CDR3 is CASSPPTGAGGYTF. CDR3 nucleotides: TGTGCCAGCTCACCACCGACAGGAGCTGGCGGCTACACCTTC. This rearrangement joins TRBV18 to TRBJ1-2, with D possibly matching TRBD1 (6 bases). This CDR3 has 14 residues. Per the germline V gene, CDR1 is KGHSH and CDR2 is LQKENI. Between the trimmed V and J ends, which lost 0 bases and 8 bases, there was a span of 13 bases.